This T cell receptor (beta chain) derives from a study of tumor and adjacent non-tumor tissue in lung cancer. Study-wide background: Histology: about twelve adenocarcinoma, 2 squamous cell carcinoma, 1 small cell lung cancer.

RNA was extracted from bulk tissue without any cell sorting. The normal lung tissue was taken more than 3 cm from the tumor edge. As to this clonotype: The target antigen is unknown. At one end the junction does not follow the germline gene, possibly because of a read error.

General observations from the study: Normal lung showed higher cumulative top 100 clone frequency than tumor.

TCRbeta libraries were built with three rounds of nested PCR, modified from ARM-PCR. TCRdb ran MiXCR on the multiplex PCR reads and lists one entry per CDR3 protein. This sample has around 80,000 distinct CDR3 sequences, with less than 85% found just once. Germline V gene sequence: CDR1 SQVTM, CDR2 ANQGSEA. The CDR3 consists of 16 residues. What was sequenced was distant non-tumor lung tissue. The chain links TRBV29-1 to TRBJ2-5; D remains unclear. This receptor was taken from a man aged 70 or older with non-small cell lung cancer. The CDR3: CSAKPYLQTGQETQCF. The CDR3 nucleotides read TGCAGCGCCAAGCCCTACCTCCAGACCGGTCAGGAGACCCAGTGCTTC.